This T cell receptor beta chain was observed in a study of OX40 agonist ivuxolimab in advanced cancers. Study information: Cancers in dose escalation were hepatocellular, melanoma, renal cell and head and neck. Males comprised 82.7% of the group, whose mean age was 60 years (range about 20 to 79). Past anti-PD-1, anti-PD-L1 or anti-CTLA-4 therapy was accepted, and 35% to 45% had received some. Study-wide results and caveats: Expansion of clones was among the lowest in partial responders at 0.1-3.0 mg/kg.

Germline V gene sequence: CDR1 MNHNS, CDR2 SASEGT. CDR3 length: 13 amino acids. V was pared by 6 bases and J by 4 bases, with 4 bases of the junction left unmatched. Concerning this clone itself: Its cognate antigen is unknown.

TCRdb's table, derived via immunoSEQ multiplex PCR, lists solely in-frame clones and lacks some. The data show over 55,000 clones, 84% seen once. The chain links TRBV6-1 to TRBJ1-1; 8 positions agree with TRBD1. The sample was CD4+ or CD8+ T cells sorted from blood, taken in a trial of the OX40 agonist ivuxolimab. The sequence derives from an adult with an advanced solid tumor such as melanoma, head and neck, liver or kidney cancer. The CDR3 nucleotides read TGTGCCAGCAGACGGACAGGGCCCACTGAAGCTTTCTTT. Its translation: CASRRTGPTEAFF.